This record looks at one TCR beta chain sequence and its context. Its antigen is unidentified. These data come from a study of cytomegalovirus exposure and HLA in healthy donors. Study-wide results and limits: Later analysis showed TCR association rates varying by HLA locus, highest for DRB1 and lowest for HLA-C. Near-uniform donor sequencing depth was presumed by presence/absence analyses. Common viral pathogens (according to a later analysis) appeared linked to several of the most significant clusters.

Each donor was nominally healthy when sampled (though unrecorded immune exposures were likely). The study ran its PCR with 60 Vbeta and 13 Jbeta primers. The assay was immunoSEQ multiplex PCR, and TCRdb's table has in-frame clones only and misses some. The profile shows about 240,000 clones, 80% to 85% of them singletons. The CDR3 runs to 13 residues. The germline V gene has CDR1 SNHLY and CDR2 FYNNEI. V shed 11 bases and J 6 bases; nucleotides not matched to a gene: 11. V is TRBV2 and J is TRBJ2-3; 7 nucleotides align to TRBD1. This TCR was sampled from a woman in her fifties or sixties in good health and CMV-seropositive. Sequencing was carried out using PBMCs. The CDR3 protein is CAVTQGRGDTQYF. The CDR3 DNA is TGTGCCGTAACACAGGGGAGAGGGGATACGCAGTATTTT.